Shown below are 21 T cell receptor beta chains from a single sample sequenced in a study of OX40 agonist ivuxolimab in advanced cancers. Generated by immunoSEQ multiplex PCR, the TCRdb table keeps only in-frame clones and is missing some. The sample yields about 55,000 clones, around nine tenths seen once. The sequenced sample was CD4+ or CD8+ T cells sorted from blood, obtained in a trial of the OX40 agonist ivuxolimab. These receptor sequences come from an adult with an advanced solid tumor such as melanoma, head and neck, liver or kidney cancer.

The rearrangement uses TRBV7-9 and TRBJ2-7, with D unclear. Germline assignment: CDR1 SEHNR and CDR2 FQNEAQ (reference sequence). V was trimmed by 4 bases and J by 0 bases, leaving 7 bases between them. The CDR3 extends over 13 amino acids. CDR3 sequence: CASSSYPSYEQYF. The CDR3 DNA reads TGTGCCAGCAGCTCCTACCCCTCCTACGAGCAGTACTTC.

This clone was observed a single time. The V gene is TRBV5-4, the J gene TRBJ1-2; a weak D match, TRBD1 (5 bases). CDR3 length: 14 amino acids. Trimming stripped 5 bases from V and 3 bases from J, with 14 bases between. Per the germline V gene, CDR1 is SGHNT and CDR2 is YYREEE (reference sequence). CDR3 coding DNA: TGTGCCAGCAGACCGGGACGGATTTACTATGGCTACACCTTC. This sequence encodes CASRPGRIYYGYTF. Full variable domain (outside the CDR3, taken from reference TRBV5-4 and TRBJ1-2): ETGVTQSPTHLIKTRGQQVTLRCSSQSGHNTVSWYQQALGQGPQFIFQYYREEENGRGNFPPRFSGLQFPNYSSELNVNALELDDSALYLCASRPGRIYYGYTFGSGTRLTVV.

The V gene is TRBV2, the J gene TRBJ2-1, with no clear D. CDR1 and CDR2 from the germline V gene are SNHLY and FYNNEI. The CDR3 is 13 residues long. V lost 4 bases to trimming and J lost 6 bases, with 10 bases between them. The CDR3 DNA reads TGTGCCAGCAGTGGGGGTCTCGGCAATGAGCAGTTCTTC. This translates into CASSGGLGNEQFF.

Only one count was recorded for this clone. This sequence joins TRBV7-2 and TRBJ2-1, with 7 bases fitting TRBD2. Germline V gene lookup returns CDR1 SGHTA and CDR2 FQGNSA. V lost 5 bases and J lost 2; bases outside the gene matches: 9. This CDR3 is built from 16 residues. CDR3 sequence (DNA): TGTGCCAGCAGCGTCGGCCTGGGACTACCCTACAATGAGCAGTTCTTC. It codes for CASSVGLGLPYNEQFF. Drawing the rest from reference TRBV7-2 and TRBJ2-1, the complete variable domain is GAGVSQSPSNKVTEKGKDVELRCDPISGHTALYWYRQSLGQGLEFLIYFQGNSAPDKSGLPSDRFSAERTGGSVSTLTIQRTQQEDSAVYLCASSVGLGLPYNEQFFGPGTRLTVL.

V usage is TRBV28 and J usage is TRBJ1-1; D possibly corresponds to TRBD1 (6 bases). Trimming removed 6 bases at V and 4 bases at J, with 24 bases between. Germline CDR1 is MDHEN and CDR2 is SYDVKM. This CDR3 is built from 17 residues. The CDR3 here is CASRPLWGAPVFTEAFF. As DNA, the CDR3 is TGTGCCAGCAGACCATTATGGGGGGCTCCCGTCTTCACTGAAGCTTTCTTT.

The V call is TRBV28, the J call TRBJ2-7; 9 nucleotides line up with TRBD2. With 6 bases clipped from V and 2 bases from J, the junction kept 20 bases outside the gene matches. CDR3 length: 19 residues. Germline-derived CDR1 and CDR2 are MDHEN and SYDVKM. Here the CDR3 DNA reads TGTGCCAGCAGCTATCGTTGGGCCTCTAGCGGGATAAGGACCTACGAGCAGTACTTC. Protein: CASSYRWASSGIRTYEQYF.

V and J are TRBV6-5 and TRBJ2-7; 7 nucleotides agree with TRBD2. The trim removed 8 bases at V and 0 bases at J, leaving 7 bases unmatched. CDR3 length: 14 amino acids. In germline, CDR1 is MNHEY, CDR2 SVGAGI. CDR3 nucleotide sequence: TGTGCCAGCTCTACTAGCGCCCACTCCTACGAGCAGTACTTC. It codes for CASSTSAHSYEQYF.

The chain employs TRBV9 and TRBJ2-7; 11 nucleotides line up with TRBD2. V shed 3 bases and J 6 bases; nucleotides not matched to a gene: 8. Germline V CDR1 and CDR2: SGDLS, YYNGEE. The CDR3 has 15 residues. CDR3 region: CASSADGTSGLEQYF. Written as DNA, the CDR3 is TGTGCCAGCAGCGCGGACGGGACTAGCGGTCTCGAGCAGTACTTC. Complete variable domain (other parts from reference TRBV9 and TRBJ2-7): DSGVTQTPKHLITATGQRVTLRCSPRSGDLSVYWYQQSLDQGLQFLIQYYNGEERAKGNILERFSAQQFPDLHSELNLSSLELGDSALYFCASSADGTSGLEQYFGPGTRLTVT.

This clone was detected only once. The identical CDR3 is also encoded by other nucleotide sequences in the sample. The chain recombines TRBV5-1 with TRBJ2-7; TRBD2 matches 7 bases. J gave up 3 bases and V 0 bases, and 9 bases lay outside the gene matches. Germline lookup yields CDR1 SGHRS and CDR2 YFSETQ. The CDR3 covers 16 residues. CDR3 sequence reads: CASSLGGGSGVYEQYF. The CDR3 bases are TGCGCCAGCAGCTTGGGGGGGGGTTCTGGGGTCTACGAGCAGTACTTC.

The chain is built from TRBV11-2 and TRBJ2-4; a possible D gene is TRBD1 (6 bases). This CDR3 is 17 amino acids long. The ends were cut back, 3 bases at V and 3 bases at J, with 18 bases in the middle. Germline lookup yields CDR1 SGHAT and CDR2 FQNNGV. CDR3 sequence reads: CASSFPSLQGNKNIQYF. The CDR3 nucleotides read TGTGCCAGCAGCTTCCCCAGCCTACAGGGAAACAAAAACATTCAGTACTTC.

The rearrangement joins TRBV28 to TRBJ2-7; the D gene is possibly TRBD1 (5 bases). Looked up from germline, CDR1 is MDHEN and CDR2 is SYDVKM. V was shortened by 3 bases and J by 2 bases, with 14 bases between the two germline ends. CDR3 length: 15 residues. CDR3 region: CASSFLDMPPYEQYF. CDR3 DNA: TGTGCCAGCAGTTTTTTGGACATGCCTCCCTACGAGCAGTACTTC.

The V gene is TRBV29-1, the J gene TRBJ1-1, with TRBD1 matching 9 bases. The length of the CDR3 is 13 residues. Germline V gives CDR1 SQVTM, CDR2 ANQGSEA. Trimming removed 5 bases from V and 1 base from J; junction bases left unmatched: 2. CDR3 bases: TGCAGCGTTATGGGACAGGGGAACACTGAAGCTTTCTTT. Protein sequence: CSVMGQGNTEAFF.

This sequence joins TRBV7-8 and TRBJ2-3; 9 bases fit TRBD2. Germline trimming cut 1 base from V and 2 bases from J; bases unmatched to any gene: 4. The CDR3 runs 16 residues. Germline V gene data show CDR1 as SGHVS and CDR2 as FQNEAQ. CDR3 DNA sequence: TGTGCCAGCAGCTTAGGGACTAGCGCACCCACAGATACGCAGTATTTT. This encodes CASSLGTSAPTDTQYF.

This clone appeared a few times. The chain recombines TRBV19 with TRBJ1-2; maybe TRBD1 (5 bases). The germline V gene encodes CDR1 LNHDA and CDR2 SQIVND (reference sequence). V was trimmed by 5 bases and J by 7 bases, leaving 17 bases between them. CDR3 length equals 14 residues. CDR3 DNA sequence: TGTGCCAGTAGTCAGCAGGGCCCTTCGGCTGGCTACACCTTC. Protein product: CASSQQGPSAGYTF.

V usage is TRBV6-5 and J usage is TRBJ2-5; possible D gene TRBD1, 6 bases. V lost 2 bases, J lost 0 bases, and 10 bases lay in between. This CDR3 has 15 residues. The germline gives CDR1 MNHEY, CDR2 SVGAGI. The CDR3 nucleotides are TGTGCCAGCAGTTACGCGACAGGCCACCAAGAGACCCAGTACTTC. Its translation: CASSYATGHQETQYF.

The chain couples TRBV6-1 to TRBJ1-5; D uncertain. Germline V gene lookup returns CDR1 MNHNS and CDR2 SASEGT. This CDR3 spans 14 amino acids. Trimming left V 2 bases short and J 3 bases short, with 8 bases between. CDR3 residues: CASSEPGANQPQHF. CDR3 bases: TGTGCCAGCAGTGAACCAGGCGCCAATCAGCCCCAGCATTTT.

CDR3 residues: CASSPTGQNEKLFF. Written as DNA, the CDR3 is TGCGCCAGCAGCCCTACCGGGCAAAATGAAAAACTGTTTTTT. This chain connects TRBV4-1 to TRBJ1-4; no reliable D call. This CDR3 has 14 residues. With 4 bases removed from V and 5 bases from J, the gap between germline ends came to 11 bases. Germline-derived CDR1 and CDR2 are MGHRA and YSYEKL.

The chain is built from TRBV5-4 and TRBJ2-5; maybe TRBD1 (5 bases). V gave up 0 bases and J gave up 1 base, with 7 bases separating them. This CDR3 has 14 residues. The germline gives CDR1 SGHNT, CDR2 YYREEE (reference sequence). CDR3 in amino acids: CASSLGQSQETQYF. The DNA of the CDR3 is TGTGCCAGCAGCTTGGGACAGTCCCAAGAGACCCAGTACTTC.

This clone was observed a few times. V is TRBV30 and J is TRBJ2-7; D possibly uses TRBD1 or TRBD2 (5 bases each). V lost 3 bases and J 2 bases, leaving 11 bases between the germline ends. Germline V CDR1 and CDR2: GTSNPN, SVGIG (reference sequence). The CDR3 loop spans 13 amino acids. CDR3: CAWRWGSAYEQYF. The CDR3 DNA follows: TGTGCCTGGAGGTGGGGGAGCGCCTACGAGCAGTACTTC.

This chain connects TRBV7-9 to TRBJ2-7; tentatively, D is TRBD1 (6 bases). The CDR3 contains 15 residues. Germline V gene data show CDR1 as SEHNR and CDR2 as FQNEAQ (reference sequence). V was cut by 1 base and J by 4 bases, with 14 bases left in between. CDR3: CASSLGTEALYEQYF. The CDR3 region has the DNA TGTGCCAGCAGCTTAGGGACAGAAGCCCTTTACGAGCAGTACTTC.

This clone occurred once. The chain has TRBV6-6 and TRBJ2-2; D unclear. This CDR3 has 13 residues. Germline loops: CDR1 MNHNY, CDR2 SVGAGI (reference sequence). V lost 8 bases and J 6 bases, leaving 13 bases between the germline ends. CDR3 residues: CASWAEGAGELFF. The CDR3 nucleotides read TGTGCCAGCTGGGCGGAAGGCGCCGGGGAGCTGTTTTTT.